This T cell receptor beta chain originates from a study of radiation and T cells in renal cell carcinoma. Time point described: blood 4 weeks post-SBRT, at nephrectomy. Specified treatment: 15 Gy SBRT to primary tumor, nephrectomy 4 weeks later. Nephrectomy followed 15 Gy stereotactic body radiation by 4 weeks. The patient's renal cell carcinoma had clear cell pathology. Only a few counts were recorded for this clone. Its antigen is undetermined. V shed 2 bases, J shed 4 bases, and the junction held 4 bases outside the gene matches. Germline-derived CDR1 and CDR2 are SGHRS and YFSETQ. The CDR3 length is 15 residues. Data came from immunoSEQ multiplex PCR; TCRdb stores just in-frame clones and leaves some out. This table has 65,000 or so clones, about 80% appearing once. Study-level points and caveats: Top tumor clonotypes rose in blood 2 weeks post-radiation, then contracted.

Sequences were derived from blood, sampled from a patient whose treatment included radiotherapy and nephrectomy. The receptor was derived from a man in his sixties with renal cell carcinoma. The J gene is TRBJ2-2, the V gene TRBV5-1; 8 bases agree with TRBD2. The CDR3 DNA is TGCGCCAGCAGCTTAATAAGCGGGAGCACCGGGGAGCTGTTTTTT. This codes for CASSLISGSTGELFF.